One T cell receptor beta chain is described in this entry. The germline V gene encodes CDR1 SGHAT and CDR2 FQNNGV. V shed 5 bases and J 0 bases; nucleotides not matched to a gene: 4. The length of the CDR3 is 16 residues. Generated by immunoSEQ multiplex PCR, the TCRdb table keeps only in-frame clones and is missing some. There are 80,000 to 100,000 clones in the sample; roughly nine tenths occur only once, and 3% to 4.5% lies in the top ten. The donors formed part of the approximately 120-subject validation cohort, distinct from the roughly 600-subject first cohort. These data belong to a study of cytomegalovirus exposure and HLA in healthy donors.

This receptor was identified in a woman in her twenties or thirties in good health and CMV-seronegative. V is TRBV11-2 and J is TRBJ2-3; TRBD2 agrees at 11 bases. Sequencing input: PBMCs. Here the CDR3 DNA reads TGTGCCAGCAGCCCCTGGACTAGCGGGAGCACAGATACGCAGTATTTT. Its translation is CASSPWTSGSTDTQYF.